The rows below give T cell receptor beta chains drawn from one sample of a study of cytomegalovirus exposure and HLA in healthy donors. Repertoires were generated with immunoSEQ multiplex PCR, while TCRdb's copy carries only in-frame clones and drops some. The sample table sets out around 50,000 clones. Sequencing was carried out using PBMCs. These TCRs come from a male donor in good health and CMV-seronegative. The CDR3 runs from the conserved cysteine through the conserved F or W. Fields, in order: D gene, J gene, V gene, CDR3 protein. D genes are given only for firm matches.

D: TRBD1; J: TRBJ2-1; V: TRBV30; CDR3: CAWSVGAGGNEQFF
D: NA; J: TRBJ1-1; V: TRBV6-5; CDR3: CASSYSPGRNTEAFF
D: NA; J: TRBJ2-7; V: TRBV4-1; CDR3: CASSQERQYSYEQYF
D: NA; J: TRBJ1-1; V: TRBV6-5; CDR3: CASSYFQGQMNTEAFF
D: TRBD1; J: TRBJ2-7; V: TRBV7-2; CDR3: CASSTRQGHEQYF
D: NA; J: TRBJ1-2; V: TRBV6-1; CDR3: CASSTLTEDPDGYTF
D: NA; J: TRBJ1-4; V: TRBV27; CDR3: CASSLNMIQATNEKLFF
D: TRBD1; J: TRBJ2-3; V: TRBV9; CDR3: CASSEDRSTDTQYF
D: TRBD1; J: TRBJ1-6; V: TRBV18; CDR3: CASSRRTGANSPLHF
D: TRBD2; J: TRBJ2-1; V: TRBV6-4; CDR3: CASSDSGGGDEQFF
D: NA; J: TRBJ1-2; V: TRBV19; CDR3: CASSIRGGAAGYGYTF